This T cell receptor beta chain appears in the sequencing data of a study of T-cell reconstitution after alpha-beta-depleted transplantation in children. During its preparation, the TCRbeta library received unique molecular identifiers. TCRdb itself ran the PCR reads through MiXCR, one entry per CDR3 protein. Counted here are 500,000 or so distinct CDR3 sequences, approximately 32% occurring once; the ten biggest clones make up around 2.3%. This CDR3 spans 16 amino acids. V lost 1 base, J lost 3 bases, and 8 bases stayed unmatched. The receptor was isolated from a human donor who donated a stem cell graft to a child with aplastic anemia. The sequences come from PBMCs from the stem cell graft donor, collected from the stem cell graft. This chain connects TRBV12-3 or TRBV12-4 to TRBJ2-7, with 8 positions matching TRBD2. The CDR3 DNA follows: TGTGCCAGCAGTTTAGGGGGGCTAGCGGGTTACTACGAGCAGTACTTC. This codes for CASSLGGLAGYYEQYF.